This T cell receptor beta chain originates from a study of identical twins. Study-wide findings and caveats: For cord blood, abundant beta clonotypes had fewer insertions, unlike memory repertoires, which showed none. Compared with models, monozygotic twins showed more out-of-frame TCR alpha sharing.

This CDR3 has 19 amino acids. One entry per CDR3 protein, called by TCRdb with MiXCR from the 5' RACE reads. The sample holds 1.5 million to 2 million distinct CDR3 sequences, about 32% seen once. Only a few counts were recorded for this clonotype. The antigen remains undetermined. The specimen was cord blood. The chain has TRBV21-1 and TRBJ2-7; the DNA was not compared with TRBD1, the D call given in the table. TRBV21-1 is flagged as a pseudogene. This clonotype originated in a newborn girl in good health. The CDR3 nucleotides are TGTGCCAACCCAGATCCGAGGGCAGGGGGTATAGGGAGCTCCTACGAGCAGTACTTC. The encoded protein is CANPDPRAGGIGSSYEQYF.